Sequencing of this TCR beta chain was carried out in a study of blood T cell repertoires in COVID-19. Overall study context: Collection of acute and convalescent COVID-19 samples took place in the United States, Italy and Spain.

Produced via immunoSEQ multiplex PCR; TCRdb's table is partial and in-frame only. The table includes 150,000 to 250,000 clones, about 90% detected once. CDR1 is SEHNR, CDR2 FQNEAQ, per germline (reference sequence). The CDR3 contains 16 residues. V lost 0 bases, J lost 4 bases, and 12 bases lay in between. This clone was detected only once. Participants were aged about 18 to 89 years from approximately 25 US areas. This clonotype originated in a woman aged 30 to 39 who had recovered from COVID-19. The gene calls are TRBV7-9 and TRBJ1-4; tentative D call: TRBD1 (6 bases). Sequencing input: PBMCs or T cells enriched from blood (not recorded which). The CDR3 is CASSLALGQYNEKLFF. CDR3 coding DNA: TGTGCCAGCAGCTTAGCCCTAGGACAGTATAATGAAAAACTGTTTTTT.